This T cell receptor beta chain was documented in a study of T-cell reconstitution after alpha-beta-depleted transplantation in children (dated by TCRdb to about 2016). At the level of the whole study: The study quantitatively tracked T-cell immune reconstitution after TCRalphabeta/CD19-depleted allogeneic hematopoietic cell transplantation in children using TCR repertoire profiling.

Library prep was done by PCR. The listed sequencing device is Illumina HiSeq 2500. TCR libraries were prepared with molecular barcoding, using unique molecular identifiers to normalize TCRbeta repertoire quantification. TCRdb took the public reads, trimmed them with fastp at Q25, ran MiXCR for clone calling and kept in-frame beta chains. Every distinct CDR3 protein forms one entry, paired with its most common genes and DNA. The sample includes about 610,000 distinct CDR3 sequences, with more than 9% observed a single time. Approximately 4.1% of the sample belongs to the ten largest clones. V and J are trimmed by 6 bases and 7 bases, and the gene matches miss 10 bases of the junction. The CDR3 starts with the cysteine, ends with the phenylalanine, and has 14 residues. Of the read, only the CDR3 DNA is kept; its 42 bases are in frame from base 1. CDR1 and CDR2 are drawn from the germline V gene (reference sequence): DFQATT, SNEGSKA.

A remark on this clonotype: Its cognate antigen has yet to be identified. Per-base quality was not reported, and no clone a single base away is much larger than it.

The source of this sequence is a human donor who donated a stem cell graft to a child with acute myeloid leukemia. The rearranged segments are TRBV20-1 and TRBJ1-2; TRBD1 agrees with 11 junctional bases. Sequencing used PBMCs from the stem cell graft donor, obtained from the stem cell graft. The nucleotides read TGCAGTGCCGTGGACAGGGGGCTTGGAGGTGGCTACACCTTC. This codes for CSAVDRGLGGGYTF.